This T cell receptor (beta chain) was profiled in a study of blood T cell repertoires in COVID-19. In the study overall: Spain, Italy and the United States supplied samples that represented acute and convalescent COVID-19.

The table came from immunoSEQ multiplex PCR; TCRdb's copy has only in-frame clones and leaves some out. The sample has approximately 270,000 clones; about 80% are singletons. This CDR3 is built from 13 residues. Germline CDR1 reads WSHSY; CDR2 reads SAAADI. V shed 8 bases and J 6 bases; nucleotides not matched to a gene: 4. This clone has only a few counts. Material: peripheral blood. The chain joins TRBV10-2 to TRBJ1-6; 7 bases map to TRBD1. The clonotype comes from a person in their 70s with COVID-19, enrolled during active disease. The CDR3 is CASGTAINSPLHF. The CDR3 DNA follows: TGCGCCAGCGGGACAGCGATTAATTCACCCCTCCACTTT.